Each of the 19 T cell receptor beta chains below was sequenced from the same sample in a study of blood T cells in healthy people across ages. A second PCR of roughly 7 to 11 cycles used a sample-barcoded 5' primer and a J-beta primer mix. TCRdb reanalysed the 5' RACE reads using MiXCR and keeps one entry per CDR3 protein. This sample has approximately 1,000,000 distinct CDR3 sequences, with under 55% found just once. Sequencing was done on a sample of blood. The receptors stem from an older woman in good health.

The chain carries TRBV15 and TRBJ1-4; D gene ambiguous. V was cut by 1 base and J by 8 bases, with 14 bases left in between. This CDR3 spans 15 amino acids. Germline loops: CDR1 LNHNV, CDR2 YYDKDF (reference sequence). CDR3 in amino acids: CATSRVGVGGEKLFF. In DNA form, the CDR3 reads TGTGCCACCAGCAGAGTGGGAGTGGGCGGGGAAAAACTGTTTTTT.

The chain has TRBV7-3 and TRBJ2-1; 7 positions match TRBD2. The V gene end was trimmed by 5 bases and the J gene end by 1 base; junction bases not matched to a gene: 11. This CDR3 spans 17 amino acids. Per the germline V gene, CDR1 is SGHTA and CDR2 is FQGTGA. The CDR3 coding sequence is TGTGCCAGCAGCCCCCTTTTGGCGGGAGATTCCTACAATGAGCAGTTCTTC. It codes for CASSPLLAGDSYNEQFF.

V is TRBV27 and J is TRBJ2-3; 7 nucleotides match TRBD1. This CDR3 spans 14 amino acids. V shed 10 bases, J shed 2 bases, and the junction held 9 bases outside the gene matches. From germline, CDR1 is MNHEY and CDR2 SMNVEV (reference sequence). The CDR3 protein is CANTRQGHTDTQYF. The CDR3 DNA reads as TGTGCCAACACGAGACAGGGACACACAGATACGCAGTATTTT.

This chain links TRBV7-3 with TRBJ2-5; 7 bases are shared with TRBD1. The end of the DNA is better explained by TRBJ2-7, so the J call may be wrong. This CDR3 is built from 13 residues. Germline CDR1 and CDR2: SGHTA and FQGTGA. The CDR3 is CASSATGDYEQYF. The CDR3, as DNA: TGTGCCAGCAGCGCAACAGGGGACTACGAGCAGTACTTC.

The chain joins TRBV6-5 to TRBJ2-1; the match to TRBD2 covers 10 bases. This CDR3 region has 15 residues. J gave up 4 bases and V 0 bases, and 0 bases lay outside the gene matches. CDR1 MNHEY and CDR2 SVGAGI come from the germline V gene. Written as DNA, the CDR3 is TGTGCCAGCAGTTACTCTAGCGGGAGGTACAATGAGCAGTTCTTC. Encoded protein: CASSYSSGRYNEQFF.

V and J are TRBV27 and TRBJ1-2; 8 bases agree with TRBD1. Germline lookup yields CDR1 MNHEY and CDR2 SMNVEV (reference sequence). V dropped 5 bases and J dropped 4; count of bases not matched to a gene: 12. The CDR3 extends over 16 amino acids. The CDR3: CASSPGQGPSIYGYTF. The CDR3 bases are TGTGCCAGCAGTCCCGGACAGGGCCCCAGTATCTATGGCTACACCTTC.

This chain links TRBV29-1 with TRBJ2-7; D tentatively reads TRBD1 or TRBD2 (5 bases each). This CDR3 is 14 amino acids long. V was clipped by 5 bases and J by 4 bases, with 18 bases between them. Germline V gives CDR1 SQVTM, CDR2 ANQGSEA. The CDR3 region is CSVNLVGREYEQYF. The CDR3 DNA reads as TGCAGCGTTAATCTCGTCGGCAGGGAGTACGAGCAGTACTTC.

The chain carries TRBV27 and TRBJ2-4; TRBD2 aligns across 8 bases. Trimming cost V 2 bases and J 0 bases; bases outside gene matches: 6. Per the germline V gene, CDR1 is MNHEY and CDR2 is SMNVEV (reference sequence). This CDR3 is 17 amino acids long. CDR3 protein: CASSLRGSGIAKNIQYF. The CDR3 DNA reads as TGTGCCAGCAGTTTACGGGGTAGCGGGATAGCCAAAAACATTCAGTACTTC.

This sequence joins TRBV15 and TRBJ2-1; TRBD1 might be the D (6 bases). V was trimmed by 4 bases and J by 8 bases, leaving 6 bases between them. Germline CDR1 is LNHNV and CDR2 is YYDKDF (reference sequence). This CDR3 contains 11 residues. CDR3 nucleotide sequence: TGTGCCACCAGCAACAGGGATGAGCAGTTCTTC. This sequence encodes CATSNRDEQFF. The full variable domain, in which reference TRBV15 and TRBJ2-1 provide the parts outside the CDR3, is DAMVIQNPRYQVTQFGKPVTLSCSQTLNHNVMYWYQQKSSQAPKLLFHYYDKDFNNEADTPDNFQSRRPNTSFCFLDIRSPGLGDTAMYLCATSNRDEQFFGPGTRLTVL.

The V and J genes are TRBV11-1 and TRBJ2-1; 7 bases align to TRBD2. V trimming: 0 bases; J trimming: 0 bases; junction bases outside the gene matches: 5. The CDR3 has 17 amino acids. Germline CDR1 SGHAT, CDR2 FQDESV (reference sequence). The CDR3 region has the DNA TGTGCCAGCAGCTTAGCACTAGCGACCCGCTCCTACAATGAGCAGTTCTTC. It codes for CASSLALATRSYNEQFF.

V is TRBV6-4 and J is TRBJ2-6, with D perhaps TRBD1 or TRBD2 (6 bases each). V shed 8 bases and J shed 0 bases, with 17 bases lying between them. Germline values: CDR1 MRHNA, CDR2 SNTAGT. CDR3 length: 17 residues. The CDR3 region is CASVGGHPFSGANVLTF. In nucleotides, the CDR3 is TGTGCCAGCGTGGGGGGCCATCCTTTCTCTGGGGCCAACGTCCTGACTTTC.

This clonotype was detected only a few times. V usage is TRBV3-1 and J usage is TRBJ2-7; possibly TRBD1 or TRBD2 for D (5 bases each). This CDR3 is 15 amino acids long. V was shortened by 4 bases and J by 2 bases, with 15 bases between the two germline ends. Germline CDR1 reads LGHDT; CDR2 reads YNNKEL (reference sequence). CDR3 nucleotide sequence: TGTGCCAGCAGCCTAACCGGGACGTGGACCTACGAGCAGTACTTC. It is translated as CASSLTGTWTYEQYF.

Details on this clonotype: Its ends do not fully match the called genes, so a read error is possible. The chain couples TRBV14 to TRBJ2-3; D possibly corresponds to TRBD2 (5 bases). The CDR3 consists of 17 residues. CDR1 is SGHDN, CDR2 FVKESK, per germline. In nucleotides, the CDR3 is TGTGCCTGCAGCAAGTCTCGGGATCCCTTTGGAGCAGATACGCAGTATTTT. Translated, it gives CACSKSRDPFGADTQYF.

The rearrangement joins TRBV9 to TRBJ2-3; the match to TRBD2 covers 7 bases. The trim removed 7 bases at V and 2 bases at J, leaving 7 bases unmatched. Germline V gene data show CDR1 as SGDLS and CDR2 as YYNGEE. The CDR3 is made up of 14 amino acids. CDR3 amino acids: CASARGGTTDTQYF. The CDR3 bases are TGTGCCAGCGCGAGGGGAGGGACCACAGATACGCAGTATTTT.

This clonotype was observed at least ten times. V is TRBV6-5 and J is TRBJ2-7, with D unclear. From germline, CDR1 is MNHEY and CDR2 SVGAGI. This CDR3 is 12 amino acids long. Trimming took 9 bases from V and 7 from J, leaving 16 bases between them. The CDR3 spells CASLDTLGEQYF. CDR3 bases: TGTGCCAGTTTAGACACGCTGGGGGAGCAGTACTTC.

The chain links TRBV5-1 to TRBJ2-2; no reliable D call. Germline CDR1 is SGHRS and CDR2 is YFSETQ. V shed 0 bases and J shed 6 bases, with 9 bases lying between them. The CDR3 totals 14 residues. CDR3 DNA: TGCGCCAGCAGCTTGGGGCTGCACGCCGGGGAGCTGTTTTTT. This codes for CASSLGLHAGELFF. The whole variable domain, remainder taken from reference TRBV5-1 and TRBJ2-2, is KAGVTQTPRYLIKTRGQQVTLSCSPISGHRSVSWYQQTPGQGLQFLFEYFSETQRNKGNFPGRFSGRQFSNSRSEMNVSTLELGDSALYLCASSLGLHAGELFFGEGSRLTVL.

This clonotype has ten or more counts. J is TRBJ2-7 and V is TRBV20-1; 8 bases line up with TRBD1. This CDR3 contains 15 residues. CDR1 is DFQATT, CDR2 SNEGSKA, per germline (reference sequence). The V and J ends lost 4 bases and 2 bases, in that order; junction bases with no gene match: 10. The CDR3 region has the DNA TGCAGTGCTACGGTTGGGACAGGCATAGCCTACGAGCAGTACTTC. Protein: CSATVGTGIAYEQYF.

With regard to this clonotype: One end of the junction varies from germline; a read error may be responsible. The V and J genes are TRBV10-3 and TRBJ2-3; 13 bases map to TRBD2. The V gene's germline CDR1 is ENHRY and CDR2 SYGVKD. The CDR3 contains 16 residues. CDR3 in DNA: TGTGCCATCGGTGACACTAGCGGGAGGGGAACAGATACGCAGTATTTT. Its translation is CAIGDTSGRGTDTQYF.

The chain joins TRBV7-3 to TRBJ2-3, with no clear D. Germline CDR1 is SGHTA and CDR2 is FQGTGA. Trimming cost V 5 bases and J 1 base, with 7 bases left between them. The CDR3 has 13 residues. The CDR3 protein is CASSKSGTDTQYF. Here the CDR3 DNA reads TGTGCCAGCAGCAAGAGTGGCACAGATACGCAGTATTTT.